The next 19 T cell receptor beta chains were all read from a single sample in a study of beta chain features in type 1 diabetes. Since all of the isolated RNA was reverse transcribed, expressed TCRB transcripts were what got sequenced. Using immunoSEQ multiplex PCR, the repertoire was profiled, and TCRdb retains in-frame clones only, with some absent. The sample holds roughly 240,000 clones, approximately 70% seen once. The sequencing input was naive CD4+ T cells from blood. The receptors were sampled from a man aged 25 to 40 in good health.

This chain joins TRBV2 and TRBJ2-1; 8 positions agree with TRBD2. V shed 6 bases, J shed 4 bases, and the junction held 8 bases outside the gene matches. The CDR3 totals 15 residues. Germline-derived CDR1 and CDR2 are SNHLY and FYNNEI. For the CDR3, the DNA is TGTGCCAGCAGAGTGGCGGGAGGAATTTACAATGAGCAGTTCTTC. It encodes CASRVAGGIYNEQFF. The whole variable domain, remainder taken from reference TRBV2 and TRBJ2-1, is EPEVTQTPSHQVTQMGQEVILRCVPISNHLYFYWYRQILGQKVEFLVSFYNNEISEKSEIFDDQFSVERPDGSNFTLKIRSTKLEDSAMYFCASRVAGGIYNEQFFGPGTRLTVL.

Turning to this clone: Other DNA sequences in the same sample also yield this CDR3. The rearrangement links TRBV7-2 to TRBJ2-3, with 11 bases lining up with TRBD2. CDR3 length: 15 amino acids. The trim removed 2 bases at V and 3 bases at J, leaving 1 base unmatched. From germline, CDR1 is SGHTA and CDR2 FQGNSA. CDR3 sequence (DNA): TGTGCCAGCAGCTTAAGACTAGCGGGGACAGATACGCAGTATTTT. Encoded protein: CASSLRLAGTDTQYF.

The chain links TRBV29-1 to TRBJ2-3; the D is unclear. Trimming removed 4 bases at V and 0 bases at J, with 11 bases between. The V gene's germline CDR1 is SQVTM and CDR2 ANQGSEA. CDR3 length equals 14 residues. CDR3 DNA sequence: TGCAGCGTTGCTAATCGGCACAGCACAGATACGCAGTATTTT. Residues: CSVANRHSTDTQYF.

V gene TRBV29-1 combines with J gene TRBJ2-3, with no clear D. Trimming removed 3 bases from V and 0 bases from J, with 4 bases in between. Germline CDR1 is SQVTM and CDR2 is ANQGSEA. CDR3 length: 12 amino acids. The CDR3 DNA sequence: TGCAGCGTTGACGAGAGCACAGATACGCAGTATTTT. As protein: CSVDESTDTQYF.

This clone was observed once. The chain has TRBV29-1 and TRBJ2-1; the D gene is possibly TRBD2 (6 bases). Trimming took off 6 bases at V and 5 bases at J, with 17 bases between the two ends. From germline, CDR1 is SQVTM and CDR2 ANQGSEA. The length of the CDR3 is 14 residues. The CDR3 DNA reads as TGCAGCGTCCCGGGACGGGGGTACGACAATGAGCAGTTCTTC. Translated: CSVPGRGYDNEQFF.

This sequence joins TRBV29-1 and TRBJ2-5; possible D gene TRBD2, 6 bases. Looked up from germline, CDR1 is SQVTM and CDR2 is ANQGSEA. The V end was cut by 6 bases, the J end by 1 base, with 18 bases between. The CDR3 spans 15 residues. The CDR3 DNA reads TGCAGCGTCTCAAGGGCGGGGACCTTCCAAGAGACCCAGTACTTC. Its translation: CSVSRAGTFQETQYF.

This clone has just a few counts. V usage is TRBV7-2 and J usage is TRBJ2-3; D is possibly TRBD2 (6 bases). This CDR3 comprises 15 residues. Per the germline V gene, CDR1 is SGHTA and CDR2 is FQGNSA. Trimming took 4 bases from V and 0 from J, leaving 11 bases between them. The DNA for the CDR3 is TGTGCCAGCAGCTCCGGCGGGGCTAGCACAGATACGCAGTATTTT. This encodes CASSSGGASTDTQYF.

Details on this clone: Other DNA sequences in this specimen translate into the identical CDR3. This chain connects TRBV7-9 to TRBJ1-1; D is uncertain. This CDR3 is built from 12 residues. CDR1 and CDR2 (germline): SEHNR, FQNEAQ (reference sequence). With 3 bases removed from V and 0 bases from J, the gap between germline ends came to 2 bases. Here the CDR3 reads CASSFVNTEAFF. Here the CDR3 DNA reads TGTGCCAGCAGCTTTGTGAACACTGAAGCTTTCTTT.

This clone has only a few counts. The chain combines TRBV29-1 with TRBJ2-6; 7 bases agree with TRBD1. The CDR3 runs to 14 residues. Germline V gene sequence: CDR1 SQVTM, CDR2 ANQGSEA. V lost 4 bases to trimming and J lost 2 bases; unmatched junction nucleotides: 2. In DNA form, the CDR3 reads TGCAGCGTTGCAGGACAGGCTGGGGCCAACGTCCTGACTTTC. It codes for CSVAGQAGANVLTF.

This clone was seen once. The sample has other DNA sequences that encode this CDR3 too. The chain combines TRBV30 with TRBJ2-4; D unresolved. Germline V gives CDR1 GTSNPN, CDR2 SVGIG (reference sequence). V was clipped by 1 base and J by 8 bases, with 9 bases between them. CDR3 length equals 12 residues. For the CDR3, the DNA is TGTGCCTGGAGTGACAGAGATCACATTCAGTACTTC. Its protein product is CAWSDRDHIQYF. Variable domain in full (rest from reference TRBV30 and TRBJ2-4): SQTIHQWPATLVQPVGSPLSLECTVEGTSNPNLYWYRQAAGRGLQLLFYSVGIGQISSEVPQNLSASRPQDRQFILSSKKLLLSDSGFYLCAWSDRDHIQYFGAGTRLSVL.

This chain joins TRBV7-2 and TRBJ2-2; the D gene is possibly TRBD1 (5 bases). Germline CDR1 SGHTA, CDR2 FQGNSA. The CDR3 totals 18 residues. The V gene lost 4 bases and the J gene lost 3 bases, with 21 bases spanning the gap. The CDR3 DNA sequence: TGTGCCAGCAGCTCACCCCAGGGCCGTAGCCGGTACACCGGGGAGCTGTTTTTT. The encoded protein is CASSSPQGRSRYTGELFF. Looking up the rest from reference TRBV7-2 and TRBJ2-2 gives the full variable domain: GAGVSQSPSNKVTEKGKDVELRCDPISGHTALYWYRQSLGQGLEFLIYFQGNSAPDKSGLPSDRFSAERTGGSVSTLTIQRTQQEDSAVYLCASSSPQGRSRYTGELFFGEGSRLTVL.

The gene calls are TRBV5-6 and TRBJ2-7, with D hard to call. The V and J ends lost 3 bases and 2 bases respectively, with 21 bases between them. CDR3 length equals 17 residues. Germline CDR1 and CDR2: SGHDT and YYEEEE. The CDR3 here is CASSSPTWAAQAYEQYF. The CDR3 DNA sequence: TGTGCCAGCAGCTCTCCAACTTGGGCAGCGCAAGCCTACGAGCAGTACTTC. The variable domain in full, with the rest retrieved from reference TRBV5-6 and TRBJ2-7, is DAGVTQSPTHLIKTRGQQVTLRCSPKSGHDTVSWYQQALGQGPQFIFQYYEEEERQRGNFPDRFSGHQFPNYSSELNVNALLLGDSALYLCASSSPTWAAQAYEQYFGPGTRLTVT.

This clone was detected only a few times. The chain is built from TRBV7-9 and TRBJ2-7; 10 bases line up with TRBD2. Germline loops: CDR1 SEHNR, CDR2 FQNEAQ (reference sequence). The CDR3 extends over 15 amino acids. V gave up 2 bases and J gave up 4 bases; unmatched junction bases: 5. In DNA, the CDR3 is TGTGCCAGCAGCTTATCTGGACTAGCGGTATACGAGCAGTACTTC. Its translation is CASSLSGLAVYEQYF. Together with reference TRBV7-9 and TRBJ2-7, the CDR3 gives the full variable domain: DTGVSQNPRHKITKRGQNVTFRCDPISEHNRLYWYRQTLGQGPEFLTYFQNEAQLEKSRLLSDRFSAERPKGSFSTLEIQRTEQGDSAMYLCASSLSGLAVYEQYFGPGTRLTVT.

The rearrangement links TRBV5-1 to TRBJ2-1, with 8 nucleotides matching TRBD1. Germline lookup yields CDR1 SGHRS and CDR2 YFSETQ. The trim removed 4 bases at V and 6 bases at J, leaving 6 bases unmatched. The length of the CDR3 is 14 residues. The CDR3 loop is CASSHGQGRNEQFF. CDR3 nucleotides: TGCGCCAGCAGCCACGGACAGGGACGCAATGAGCAGTTCTTC.

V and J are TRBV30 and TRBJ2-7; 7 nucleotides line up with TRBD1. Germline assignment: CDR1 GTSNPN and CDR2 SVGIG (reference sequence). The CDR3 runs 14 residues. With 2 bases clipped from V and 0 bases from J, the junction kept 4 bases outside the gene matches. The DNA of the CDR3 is TGTGCCTGGAGTCAGGGGGTCGGCTCCTACGAGCAGTACTTC. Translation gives CAWSQGVGSYEQYF.

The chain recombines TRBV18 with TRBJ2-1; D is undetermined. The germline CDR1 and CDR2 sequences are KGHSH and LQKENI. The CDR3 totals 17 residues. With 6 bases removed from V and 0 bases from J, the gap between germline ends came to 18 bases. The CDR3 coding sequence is TGTGCCAGCTCCCCCTTTCGCGGCGCCCACTCCTACAATGAGCAGTTCTTC. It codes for CASSPFRGAHSYNEQFF.

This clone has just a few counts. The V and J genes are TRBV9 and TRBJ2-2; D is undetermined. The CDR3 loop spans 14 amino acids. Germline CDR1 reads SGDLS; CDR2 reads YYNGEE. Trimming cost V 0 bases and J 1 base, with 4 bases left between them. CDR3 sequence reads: CASSVVWNTGELFF. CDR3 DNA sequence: TGTGCCAGCAGCGTAGTCTGGAACACCGGGGAGCTGTTTTTT.

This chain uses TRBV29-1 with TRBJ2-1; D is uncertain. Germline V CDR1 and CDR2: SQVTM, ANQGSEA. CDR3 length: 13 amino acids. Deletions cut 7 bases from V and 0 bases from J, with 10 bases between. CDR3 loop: CSDRSSSYNEQFF. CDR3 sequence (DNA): TGCAGCGACCGATCGAGCTCCTACAATGAGCAGTTCTTC.

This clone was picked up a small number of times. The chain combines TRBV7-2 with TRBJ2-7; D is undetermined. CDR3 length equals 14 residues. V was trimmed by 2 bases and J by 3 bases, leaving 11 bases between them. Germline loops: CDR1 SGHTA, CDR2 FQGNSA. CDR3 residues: CASSLSVTLYEQYF. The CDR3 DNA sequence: TGTGCCAGCAGCTTATCCGTAACCCTCTACGAGCAGTACTTC.